This T cell receptor beta chain was recovered during a study of T cells after yellow fever vaccination. At the level of the study: Those fractions that held only low numbers of cells were prepared using the SMART-Seq v4 Ultra Low Input RNA kit.

This clonotype was seen many times. The antigen is not known. This CDR3 has 15 amino acids. Germline assignment: CDR1 MGHRA and CDR2 YSYEKL. The J segment lost 4 bases and the V segment lost 4 bases, leaving 6 bases of the junction unmatched. Making TCR cDNA involved 5'RACE template switching, which added UMIs and a universal primer site. MiXCR, applied by TCRdb to the 5' RACE reads, yields one record per CDR3 protein. This sample carries 200,000 to 300,000 distinct CDR3 sequences, approximately 3.6% of them seen once, and the ten largest clones take 15% to 20%. Study-level points and caveats: Among primary-vaccination clones, most reappeared after the booster, at about 95% for CD4 and 85% to 90% for CD8.

This chain connects TRBV4-1 to TRBJ2-7; 11 bases map to TRBD1. The sequence came from a man between 18 and 35 years old who received the YFV17D yellow fever vaccine. Sequencing used PBMCs, obtained 15 days after the yellow fever booster vaccination. In DNA form, the CDR3 reads TGCGCCAGCAGCCCCCGGACAGGGGGCGAGTACGAGCAGTACTTC. It is translated as CASSPRTGGEYEQYF.